This T cell receptor beta chain originates from a study of T-cell reconstitution after alpha-beta-depleted transplantation in children. Study-level points and caveats: It was reported that alpha-beta T cells came from several hundred expanded graft clones (about two months after transplant).

TCRbeta library preparation incorporated unique molecular identifiers. TCRdb called the PCR reads again in MiXCR, with one record for every CDR3 protein. Found here are around 70,000 distinct CDR3 sequences, about a tenth of them singletons; the top ten hold less than 15%. CDR1 and CDR2 (germline): SQVTM, ANQGSEA. V lost 6 bases, J lost 11 bases, and 8 bases stayed unmatched. CDR3 length: 11 residues. This clonotype was found many times. What it binds is not known. Sample: PBMCs, taken before TCRalphabeta/CD19-depleted stem cell transplant. The genes are TRBV29-1 and TRBJ2-7, with TRBD1 identical over 9 bases. The TCR originated in a boy under 18 with acute myeloid leukemia, due to receive a stem cell transplant. This CDR3 is CSVQPGQGEYF. CDR3 in DNA: TGCAGCGTCCAACCGGGACAGGGAGAGTACTTC.